Below, 12 T cell receptor beta chains from the same sample are listed, as sequenced in a study of blood T cell repertoires in COVID-19. Here immunoSEQ multiplex PCR was the method, and the copy in TCRdb shows in-frame clones only, minus some. The sample shows about 82,000 clones, around 88% of them seen only once. Material: PBMCs or T cells enriched from blood (not recorded which). The receptors were gathered from a woman between 50 and 59 years old with acute COVID-19.

This rearrangement joins TRBV3-1 (or the pseudogene TRBV3-2) to TRBJ1-5, with 8 bases lining up with TRBD1. The junction had 4 bases not matched to a gene; V was cut back by 4 bases and J by 5 bases. The CDR3 has 14 residues. Germline loops: CDR1 LGHDT, CDR2 YNNKEL (reference sequence). This CDR3 is CASSLDRGDQPQHF. CDR3 nucleotides: TGTGCCAGCAGCCTCGACAGGGGAGATCAGCCCCAGCATTTT.

The rearrangement uses TRBV12-5 and TRBJ2-7, with D tentatively TRBD1 (5 bases). Trimming removed 1 base from V and 7 bases from J, with 11 bases in between. CDR1 and CDR2 (germline): LGHNT, FRNRAP. CDR3 length: 13 residues. The CDR3, as DNA: TGTGCTAGTGGTTTGGGACAGCCGCTGGAGCAGTACTTC. It is translated as CASGLGQPLEQYF. The whole variable domain, filled in from reference TRBV12-5 and TRBJ2-7, reads DARVTQTPRHKVTEMGQEVTMRCQPILGHNTVFWYRQTMMQGLELLAYFRNRAPLDDSGMPKDRFSAEMPDATLATLKIQPSEPRDSAVYFCASGLGQPLEQYFGPGTRLTVT.

The J gene is TRBJ2-1, the V gene TRBV6-5, with TRBD2 matching over 9 bases. Trimming removed 4 bases from V and 8 bases from J; junction bases left unmatched: 9. CDR3 size: 15 residues. Germline CDR1 and CDR2: MNHEY and SVGAGI. Here the CDR3 DNA reads TGTGCCAGCAGTTTTTGGAATAGCGGGAGCGATGAGCAGTTCTTC. This gives the protein CASSFWNSGSDEQFF.

V gene TRBV3-1 (or the pseudogene TRBV3-2) combines with J gene TRBJ1-1, with D uncertain. The ends were cut back, 1 base at V and 1 base at J, with 7 bases in the middle. CDR3 size: 14 residues. Germline V CDR1 and CDR2: LGHDT, YNNKEL (reference sequence). The CDR3: CASSQGEWNTEAFF. In DNA form, the CDR3 reads TGTGCCAGCAGCCAAGGCGAATGGAACACTGAAGCTTTCTTT.

Concerning this clone itself: One junction end does not reproduce the germline sequence, and a read error may be involved. The V and J genes are TRBV6-5 and TRBJ1-2; D possibly corresponds to TRBD1 (5 bases). This CDR3 is 16 amino acids long. The germline gives CDR1 MNHEY, CDR2 SVGAGI. In nucleotides, the CDR3 is TGTGCCAGCAGATACTCTACAGGTGTTTCTAACTATGGCTACACCTTC. Translating gives CASRYSTGVSNYGYTF.

The rearrangement joins TRBV9 to TRBJ2-2; D might be TRBD2 (6 bases). The CDR3 sequence is 16 residues long. Germline V gene data show CDR1 as SGDLS and CDR2 as YYNGEE. V was cut by 0 bases and J by 1 base, with 10 bases left in between. The CDR3 region is CASSVVPGENTGELFF. The CDR3 coding sequence is TGTGCCAGCAGCGTAGTACCGGGAGAGAACACCGGGGAGCTGTTTTTT.

The chain carries TRBV6-5 and TRBJ2-1; 7 bases are shared with TRBD2. Germline trimming cut 0 bases from V and 8 bases from J; bases unmatched to any gene: 10. From germline, CDR1 is MNHEY and CDR2 SVGAGI. This CDR3 spans 16 amino acids. The CDR3 is CASSYSSASGSYEQFF. CDR3 coding DNA: TGTGCCAGCAGTTACTCGTCGGCTAGCGGTTCCTATGAGCAGTTCTTC.

This clone was counted a single time. At one end, the junction sequence differs from germline, possibly due to a read error. The chain couples TRBV14 to TRBJ2-6; 7 bases are a match to TRBD2. The CDR3 totals 16 residues. Germline CDR1 reads SGHDN; CDR2 reads FVKESK. The CDR3: CASSPGLVSRANVLTF. CDR3 nucleotides: TGTGCCAGCAGCCCCGGACTAGTCTCTCGGGCCAACGTCCTGACTTTC.

CDR3 nucleotide sequence: TGCAGTGCTAGTGAGGCTGATCCGGGACTAGCGGGTAACTACAATGAGCAGTTCTTC. Its translation: CSASEADPGLAGNYNEQFF. This chain links TRBV20-1 with TRBJ2-1, with TRBD2 matching 12 bases. The CDR3 is 19 residues long. The germline CDR1 and CDR2 sequences are DFQATT and SNEGSKA (reference sequence). V gave up 3 bases and J gave up 3 bases; unmatched junction bases: 15.

V is TRBV15 and J is TRBJ2-7, with 10 bases identical to TRBD1. V lost 1 base, J lost 7 bases, and 7 bases stayed unmatched. The CDR3 loop spans 15 amino acids. Germline loops: CDR1 LNHNV, CDR2 YYDKDF (reference sequence). CDR3 amino acids: CATSRGDRGQEEQYF. As DNA, the CDR3 is TGTGCCACCAGCAGAGGAGACAGGGGGCAGGAGGAGCAGTACTTC.

The chain has TRBV4-3 and TRBJ1-5, with 7 bases identical to TRBD1. There are 14 residues in the CDR3. In germline, CDR1 is LGHNA, CDR2 YSLEER. V lost 0 bases, J lost 7 bases, and 3 bases stayed unmatched. The CDR3 protein is CASSQDRQGQPQHF. The CDR3 DNA sequence: TGCGCCAGCAGCCAAGATAGACAGGGCCAGCCCCAGCATTTT.

The rearrangement joins TRBV5-4 to TRBJ1-3; D gene uncertain. The V end was cut by 0 bases, the J end by 4 bases, with 8 bases between. The germline CDR1 and CDR2 sequences are SGHNT and YYREEE (reference sequence). This CDR3 is 14 amino acids long. The CDR3 is CASSLAAVGNTIYF. The CDR3 bases are TGTGCCAGCAGCTTGGCGGCGGTAGGAAACACCATATATTTT.